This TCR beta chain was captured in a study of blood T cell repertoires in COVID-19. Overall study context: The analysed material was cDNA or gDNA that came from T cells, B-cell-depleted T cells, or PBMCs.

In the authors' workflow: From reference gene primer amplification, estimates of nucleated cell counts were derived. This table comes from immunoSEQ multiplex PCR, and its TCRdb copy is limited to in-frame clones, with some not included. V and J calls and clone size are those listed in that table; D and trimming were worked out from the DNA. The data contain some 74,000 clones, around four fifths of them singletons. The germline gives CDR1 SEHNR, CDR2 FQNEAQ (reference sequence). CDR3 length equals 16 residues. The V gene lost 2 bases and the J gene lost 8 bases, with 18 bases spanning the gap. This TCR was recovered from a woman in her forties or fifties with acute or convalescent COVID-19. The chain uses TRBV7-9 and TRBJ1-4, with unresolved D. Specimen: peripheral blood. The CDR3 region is CASSLPRGGSEEKLFF. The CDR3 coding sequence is TGTGCCAGCAGCTTACCCCGCGGAGGGTCGGAGGAAAAACTGTTTTTT.